The T cell receptor beta chain described here comes from a study of shared clonotypes between healthy human individuals. This clone occurred a few times. Its antigen is unknown. Original data processing: Filtering differed since immunoSEQ provided only junctions, with no quality scores. Assay used: immunoSEQ multiplex PCR; TCRdb lists only in-frame clones, some missing. D and trimming come from the DNA, and the V and J calls and clone size come from that table. The data contain roughly 1,000,000 clones, approximately 80% of them singletons. Study-wide points: Sample collection involved blood only; tissue repertoires are likely different.

After removal of 6 bases from V and 4 bases from J, the junction contained 11 bases not matched to a gene. This CDR3 is built from 16 residues. Germline CDR1 reads KGHSH; CDR2 reads LQKENI. This clonotype originated in a man aged 18-30 years in good health. Some clones in this sample may be carry-over from other donors' samples. The chain uses TRBV18 and TRBJ2-3; 9 nucleotides match TRBD2. Sequenced sample: memory CD4+ T cells from PBMCs. Subset noted: CD45RA-negative fraction. The CDR3 nucleotides read TGTGCCAGCTCGGCGTCGGTAGCGGGAGTTGCAGATACGCAGTATTTT. Residues: CASSASVAGVADTQYF.